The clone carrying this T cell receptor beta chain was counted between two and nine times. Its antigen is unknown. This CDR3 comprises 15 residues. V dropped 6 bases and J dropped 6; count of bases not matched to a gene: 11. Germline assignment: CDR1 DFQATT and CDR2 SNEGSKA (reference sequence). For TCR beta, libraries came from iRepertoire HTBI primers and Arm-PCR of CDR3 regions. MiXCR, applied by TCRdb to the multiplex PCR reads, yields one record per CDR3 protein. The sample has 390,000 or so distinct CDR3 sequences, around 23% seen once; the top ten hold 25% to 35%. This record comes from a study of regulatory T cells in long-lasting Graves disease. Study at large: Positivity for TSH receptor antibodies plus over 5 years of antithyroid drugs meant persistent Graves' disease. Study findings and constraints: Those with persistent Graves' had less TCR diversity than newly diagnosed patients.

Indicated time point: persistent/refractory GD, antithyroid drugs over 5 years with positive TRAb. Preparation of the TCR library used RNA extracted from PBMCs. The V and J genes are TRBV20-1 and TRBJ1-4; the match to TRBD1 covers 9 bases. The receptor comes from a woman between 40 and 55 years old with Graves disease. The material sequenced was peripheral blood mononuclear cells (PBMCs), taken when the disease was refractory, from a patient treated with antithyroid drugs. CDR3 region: CSAPQGARVDEKLFF. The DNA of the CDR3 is TGCAGTGCGCCACAGGGGGCGCGAGTGGATGAAAAACTGTTTTTT.